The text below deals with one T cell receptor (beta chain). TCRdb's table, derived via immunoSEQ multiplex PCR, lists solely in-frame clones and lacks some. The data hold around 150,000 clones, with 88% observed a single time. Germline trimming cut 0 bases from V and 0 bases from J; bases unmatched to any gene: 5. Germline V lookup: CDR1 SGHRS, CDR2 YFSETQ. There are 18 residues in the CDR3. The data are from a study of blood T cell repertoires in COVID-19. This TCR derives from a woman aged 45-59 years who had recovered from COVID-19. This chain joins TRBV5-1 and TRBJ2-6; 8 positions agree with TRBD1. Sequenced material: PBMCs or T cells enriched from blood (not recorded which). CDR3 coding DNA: TGCGCCAGCAGCTTGGCAGGACAGGGTTTCTCTGGGGCCAACGTCCTGACTTTC. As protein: CASSLAGQGFSGANVLTF.